This T cell receptor (beta chain) was profiled in a study of cytomegalovirus exposure and HLA in healthy donors. Study results and limitations: Some TCR beta chains (around 180 of them) were listed as cytomegalovirus-associated. Segments of the TCR beta V type were, in most cases, productive about 90% or about 30% of the time in an earlier analysis. TCR beta chains associated with HLA were, in a later analysis, more clonally expanded than equally common others.

The study ran its PCR with 60 Vbeta and 13 Jbeta primers. This table comes from immunoSEQ multiplex PCR, and its TCRdb copy is limited to in-frame clones, with some not included. The profile shows around 200,000 clones, roughly three quarters of them singletons. As concerns this clone: What it recognizes is unknown.

The source of this sequence is a man between 50 and 59 years old in good health and CMV-seronegative. The sequenced sample consisted of PBMCs.

The DNA for the CDR3 is TGTGCCAGTAGTTACGGGACAGGGGGCTACGAGCAGTACTTC. This codes for CASSYGTGGYEQYF. V gene TRBV19 combines with J gene TRBJ2-7; TRBD1 matches 11 bases. The J segment lost 3 bases and the V segment lost 5 bases, leaving 3 bases of the junction unmatched. Germline V CDR1 and CDR2: LNHDA, SQIVND (reference sequence). The CDR3 sequence is 14 residues long. Based on the CDR3 plus reference TRBV19 and TRBJ2-7, the full variable domain is DGGITQSPKYLFRKEGQNVTLSCEQNLNHDAMYWYRQDPGQGLRLIYYSQIVNDFQKGDIAEGYSVSREKKESFPLTVTSAQKNPTAFYLCASSYGTGGYEQYFGPGTRLTVT.